The TCR beta chain under discussion was sequenced for a study of identifying expanded T cells in peripheral blood. The CDR3 totals 17 residues. Unmatched junction bases numbered 15, after V lost 5 bases and J lost 4 bases. The germline CDR1 and CDR2 sequences are LNHDA and SQIVND (reference sequence). Only in-frame clones appear in the TCRdb table, and some are missing; sequencing was by immunoSEQ multiplex PCR. Of roughly 100,000 clones in the sample, around 88% were seen once. This TCR came from a person aged 18-69 years in good health. V gene TRBV19 combines with J gene TRBJ2-7; 9 bases map to TRBD1. The sequencing sample was made of blood. CDR3 sequence reads: CASSHTGTGTSTYEQYF. CDR3 nucleotides: TGTGCCAGTAGTCATACCGGGACAGGGACCTCAACTTACGAGCAGTACTTC. Combining the CDR3 with reference TRBV19 and TRBJ2-7 gives the whole variable domain DGGITQSPKYLFRKEGQNVTLSCEQNLNHDAMYWYRQDPGQGLRLIYYSQIVNDFQKGDIAEGYSVSREKKESFPLTVTSAQKNPTAFYLCASSHTGTGTSTYEQYFGPGTRLTVT.